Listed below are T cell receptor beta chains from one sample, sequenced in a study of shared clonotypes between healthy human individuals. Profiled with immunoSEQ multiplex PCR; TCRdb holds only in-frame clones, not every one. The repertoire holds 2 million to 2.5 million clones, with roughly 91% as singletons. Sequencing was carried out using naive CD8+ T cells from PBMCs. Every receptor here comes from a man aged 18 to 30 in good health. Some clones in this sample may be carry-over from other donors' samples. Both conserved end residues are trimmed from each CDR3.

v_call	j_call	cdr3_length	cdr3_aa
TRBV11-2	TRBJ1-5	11	ASSLTEHQPQH
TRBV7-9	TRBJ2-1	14	ASSLARTTPYNEQF
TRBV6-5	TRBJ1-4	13	ASSYSRTTNEKLF
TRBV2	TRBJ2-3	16	ASSARRTHTSSTDTQY
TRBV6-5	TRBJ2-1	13	ASSFGTSGYNEQF
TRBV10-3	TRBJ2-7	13	AISDGGPWPYEQY
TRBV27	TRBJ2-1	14	ASSLLVTSGTDEQF
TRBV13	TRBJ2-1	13	ASSLSGTAYNEQF
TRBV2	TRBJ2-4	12	ASKERGAKNIQY
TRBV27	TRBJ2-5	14	ASSLSISGPKETQY
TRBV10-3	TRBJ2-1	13	AISESRSPYNEQF
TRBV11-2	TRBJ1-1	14	ASSSHRTAMNTEAF
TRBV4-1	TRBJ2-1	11	ASSQVWDNEQF
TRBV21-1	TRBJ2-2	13	ASSPVQSNTGELF
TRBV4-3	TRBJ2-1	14	ASSQERTGGFYEQF
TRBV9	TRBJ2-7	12	ASSGRDSPYEQY
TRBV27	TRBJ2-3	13	ASSLDSLFTDTQY
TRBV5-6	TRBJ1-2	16	ASSDFRGGRYTFYGYT
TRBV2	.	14	ASAPLGVAATYEQY
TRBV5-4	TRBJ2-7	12	AGSTLAGGREQY
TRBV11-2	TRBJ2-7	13	ASSLDRELSYEQY
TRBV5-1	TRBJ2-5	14	ASSLGRGRPQETQY
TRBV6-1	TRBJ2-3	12	ASSELGRTDTQY
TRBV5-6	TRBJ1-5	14	ASSFGTNLDHQPQH
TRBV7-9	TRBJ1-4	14	ASSSEWTGVDEKLF
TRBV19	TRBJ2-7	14	ASSIDLGLAGYEQY
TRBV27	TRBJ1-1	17	ASSSLLLDRGLGYTEAF
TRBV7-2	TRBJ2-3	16	ACPSGMSGTASTDTQY
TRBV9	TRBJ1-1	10	ASSGRDFEAF